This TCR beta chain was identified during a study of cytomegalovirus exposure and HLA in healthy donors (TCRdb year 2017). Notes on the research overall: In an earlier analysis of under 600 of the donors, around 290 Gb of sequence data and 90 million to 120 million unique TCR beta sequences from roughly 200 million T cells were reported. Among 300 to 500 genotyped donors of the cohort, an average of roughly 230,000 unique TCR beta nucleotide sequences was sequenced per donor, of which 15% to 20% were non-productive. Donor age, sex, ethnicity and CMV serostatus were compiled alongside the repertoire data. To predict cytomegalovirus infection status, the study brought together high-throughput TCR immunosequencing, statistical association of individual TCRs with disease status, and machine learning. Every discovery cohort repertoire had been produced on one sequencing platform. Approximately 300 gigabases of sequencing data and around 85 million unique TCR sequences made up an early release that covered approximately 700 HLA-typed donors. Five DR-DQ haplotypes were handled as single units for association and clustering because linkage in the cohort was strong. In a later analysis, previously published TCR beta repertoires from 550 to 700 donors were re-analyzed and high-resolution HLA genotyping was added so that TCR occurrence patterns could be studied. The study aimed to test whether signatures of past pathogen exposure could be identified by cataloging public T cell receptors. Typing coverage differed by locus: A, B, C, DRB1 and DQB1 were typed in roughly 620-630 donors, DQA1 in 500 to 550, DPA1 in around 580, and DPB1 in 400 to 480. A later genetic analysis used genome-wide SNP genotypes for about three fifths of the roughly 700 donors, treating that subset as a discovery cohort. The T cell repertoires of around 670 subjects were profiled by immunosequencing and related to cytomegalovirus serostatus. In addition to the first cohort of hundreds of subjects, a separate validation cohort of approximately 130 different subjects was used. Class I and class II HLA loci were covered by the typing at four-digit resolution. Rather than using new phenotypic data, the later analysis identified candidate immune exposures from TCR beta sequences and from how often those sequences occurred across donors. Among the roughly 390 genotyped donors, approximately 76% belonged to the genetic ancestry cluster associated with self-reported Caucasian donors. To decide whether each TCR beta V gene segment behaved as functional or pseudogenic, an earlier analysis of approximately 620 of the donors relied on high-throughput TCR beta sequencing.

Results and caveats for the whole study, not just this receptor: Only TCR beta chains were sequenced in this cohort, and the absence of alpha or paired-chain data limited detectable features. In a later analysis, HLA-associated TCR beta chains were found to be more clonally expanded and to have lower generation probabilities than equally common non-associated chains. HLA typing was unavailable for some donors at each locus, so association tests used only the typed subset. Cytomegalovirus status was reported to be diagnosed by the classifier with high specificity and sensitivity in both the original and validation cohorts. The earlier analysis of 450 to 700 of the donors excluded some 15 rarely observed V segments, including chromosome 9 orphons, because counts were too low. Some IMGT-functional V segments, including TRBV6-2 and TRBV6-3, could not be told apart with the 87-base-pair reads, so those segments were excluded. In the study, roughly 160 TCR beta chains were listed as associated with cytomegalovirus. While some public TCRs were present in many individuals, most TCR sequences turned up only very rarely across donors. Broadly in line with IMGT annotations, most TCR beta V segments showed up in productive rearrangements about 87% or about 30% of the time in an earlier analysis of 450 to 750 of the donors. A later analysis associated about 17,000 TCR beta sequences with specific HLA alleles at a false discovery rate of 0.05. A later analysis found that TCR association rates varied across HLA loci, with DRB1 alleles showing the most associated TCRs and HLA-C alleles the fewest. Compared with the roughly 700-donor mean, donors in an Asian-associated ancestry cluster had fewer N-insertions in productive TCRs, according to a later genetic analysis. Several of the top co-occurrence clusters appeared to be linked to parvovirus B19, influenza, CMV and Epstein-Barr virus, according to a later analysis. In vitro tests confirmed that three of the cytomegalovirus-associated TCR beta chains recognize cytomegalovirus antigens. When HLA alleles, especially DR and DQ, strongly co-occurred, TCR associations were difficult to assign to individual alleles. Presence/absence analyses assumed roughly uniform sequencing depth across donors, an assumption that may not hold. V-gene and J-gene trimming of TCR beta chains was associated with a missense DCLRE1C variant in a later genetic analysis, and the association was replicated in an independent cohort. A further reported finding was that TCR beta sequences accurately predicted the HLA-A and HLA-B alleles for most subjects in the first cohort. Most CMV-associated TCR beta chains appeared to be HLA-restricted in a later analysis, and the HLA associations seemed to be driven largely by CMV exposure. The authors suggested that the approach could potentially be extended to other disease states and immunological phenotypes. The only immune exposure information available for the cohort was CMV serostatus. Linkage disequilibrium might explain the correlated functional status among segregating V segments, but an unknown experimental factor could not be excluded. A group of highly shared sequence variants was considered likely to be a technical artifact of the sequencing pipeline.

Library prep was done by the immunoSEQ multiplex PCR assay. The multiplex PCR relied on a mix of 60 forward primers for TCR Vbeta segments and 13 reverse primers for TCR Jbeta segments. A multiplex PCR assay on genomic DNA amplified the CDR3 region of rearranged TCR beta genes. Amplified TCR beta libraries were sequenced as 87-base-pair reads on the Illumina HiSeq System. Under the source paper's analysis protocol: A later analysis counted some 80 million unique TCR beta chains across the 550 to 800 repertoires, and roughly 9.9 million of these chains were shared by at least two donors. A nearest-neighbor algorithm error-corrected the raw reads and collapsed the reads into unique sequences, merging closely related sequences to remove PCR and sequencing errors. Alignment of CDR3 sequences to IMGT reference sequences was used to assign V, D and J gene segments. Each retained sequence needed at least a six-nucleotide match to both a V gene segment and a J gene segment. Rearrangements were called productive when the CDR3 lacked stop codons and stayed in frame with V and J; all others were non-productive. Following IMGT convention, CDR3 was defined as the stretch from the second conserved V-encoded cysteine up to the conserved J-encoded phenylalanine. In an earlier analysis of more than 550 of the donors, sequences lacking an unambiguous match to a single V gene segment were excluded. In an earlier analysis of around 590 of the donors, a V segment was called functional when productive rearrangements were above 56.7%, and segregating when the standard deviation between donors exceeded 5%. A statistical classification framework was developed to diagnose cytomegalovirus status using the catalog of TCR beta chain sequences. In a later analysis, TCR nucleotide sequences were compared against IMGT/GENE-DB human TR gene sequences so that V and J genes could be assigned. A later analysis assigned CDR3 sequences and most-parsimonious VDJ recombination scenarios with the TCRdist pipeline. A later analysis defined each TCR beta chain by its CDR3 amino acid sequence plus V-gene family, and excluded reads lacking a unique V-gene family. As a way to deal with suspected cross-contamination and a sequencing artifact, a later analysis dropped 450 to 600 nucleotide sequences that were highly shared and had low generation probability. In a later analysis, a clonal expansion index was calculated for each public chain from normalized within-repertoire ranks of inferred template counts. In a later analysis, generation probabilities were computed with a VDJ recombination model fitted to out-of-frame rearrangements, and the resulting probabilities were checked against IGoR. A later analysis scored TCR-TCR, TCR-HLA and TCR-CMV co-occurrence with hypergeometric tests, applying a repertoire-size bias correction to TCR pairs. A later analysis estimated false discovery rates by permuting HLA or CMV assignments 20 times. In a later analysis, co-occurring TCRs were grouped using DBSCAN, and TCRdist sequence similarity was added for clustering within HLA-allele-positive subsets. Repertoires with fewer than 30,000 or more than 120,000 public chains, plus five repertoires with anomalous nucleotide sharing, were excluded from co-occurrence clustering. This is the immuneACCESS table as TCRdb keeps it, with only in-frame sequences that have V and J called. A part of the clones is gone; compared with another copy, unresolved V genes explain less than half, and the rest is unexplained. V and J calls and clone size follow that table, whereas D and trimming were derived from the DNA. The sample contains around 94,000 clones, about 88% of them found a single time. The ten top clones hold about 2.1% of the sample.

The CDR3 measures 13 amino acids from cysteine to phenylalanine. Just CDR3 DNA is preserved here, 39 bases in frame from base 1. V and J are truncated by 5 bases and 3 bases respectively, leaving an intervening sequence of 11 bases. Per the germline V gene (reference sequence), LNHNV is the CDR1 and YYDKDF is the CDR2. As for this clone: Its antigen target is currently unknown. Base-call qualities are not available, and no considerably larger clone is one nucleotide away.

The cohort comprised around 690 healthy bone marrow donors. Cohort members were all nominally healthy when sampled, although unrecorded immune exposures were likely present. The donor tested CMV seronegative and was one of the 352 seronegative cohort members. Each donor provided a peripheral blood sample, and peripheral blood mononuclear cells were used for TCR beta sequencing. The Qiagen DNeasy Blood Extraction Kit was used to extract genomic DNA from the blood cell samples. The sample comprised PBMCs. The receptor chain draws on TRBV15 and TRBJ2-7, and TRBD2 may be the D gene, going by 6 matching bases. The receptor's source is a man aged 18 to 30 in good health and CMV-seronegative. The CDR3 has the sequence CATSGRIFYEQYF. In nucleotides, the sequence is TGTGCCACCAGCGGGAGGATTTTCTACGAGCAGTACTTC.